Each of the 23 T cell receptor beta chains below was sequenced from the same sample in a study of T cell responses to AZD1222 COVID-19 vaccine. Produced via immunoSEQ multiplex PCR; TCRdb's table is partial and in-frame only. The repertoire holds approximately 160,000 clones, with about 92% as singletons. Sequencing used peripheral blood, obtained on day 0 of AZD1222 vaccination. Receptor source: an adult in good health.

CDR3 in amino acids: CAWSPSGNSPLHF. The CDR3 region has the DNA TGTGCCTGGAGCCCTAGCGGTAATTCACCCCTCCACTTT. This rearrangement joins TRBV30 to TRBJ1-6; D is ambiguous. V was trimmed by 3 bases and J by 6 bases, leaving 9 bases between them. The CDR3 length is 13 residues. Germline V lookup: CDR1 GTSNPN, CDR2 SVGIG (reference sequence).

The V and J genes are TRBV6-5 and TRBJ2-2, with no clear D. The ends were cut back, 5 bases at V and 6 bases at J, with 13 bases in the middle. The CDR3 length is 14 residues. Germline CDR1 and CDR2: MNHEY and SVGAGI. The CDR3 region is CASSLDIRSGELFF. The CDR3 region has the DNA TGTGCCAGCAGTCTAGACATAAGGTCCGGGGAGCTGTTTTTT.

The chain combines TRBV15 with TRBJ1-6; D is uncertain. Per the germline V gene, CDR1 is LNHNV and CDR2 is YYDKDF (reference sequence). The CDR3 extends over 16 amino acids. Trimming took 0 bases from V and 6 from J, leaving 12 bases between them. The CDR3 region has the DNA TGTGCCACCAGCAGAGATTCCGGTACGCCTAATTCACCCCTCCACTTT. This gives the protein CATSRDSGTPNSPLHF.

V is TRBV2 and J is TRBJ1-2; D gene unclear. The CDR3 totals 15 residues. The germline CDR1 and CDR2 sequences are SNHLY and FYNNEI. Deletions cut 6 bases from V and 3 bases from J, with 17 bases between. Here the CDR3 reads CASRARREGDYGYTF. The CDR3 DNA sequence: TGTGCCAGCAGGGCAAGGAGGGAGGGCGACTATGGCTACACCTTC. The variable domain in full, completed from reference TRBV2 and TRBJ1-2, reads EPEVTQTPSHQVTQMGQEVILRCVPISNHLYFYWYRQILGQKVEFLVSFYNNEISEKSEIFDDQFSVERPDGSNFTLKIRSTKLEDSAMYFCASRARREGDYGYTFGSGTRLTVV.

The V and J genes are TRBV6-2 or TRBV6-3 and TRBJ1-5; maybe TRBD1 (5 bases). Germline assignment: CDR1 MNHEY and CDR2 SVGEGT. The CDR3 spans 17 residues. V lost 0 bases to trimming and J lost 1 base, with 13 bases between them. In nucleotides, the CDR3 is TGTGCCAGCAGTTACTCGTGGGGGGAGTTAAGCAATCAGCCCCAGCATTTT. This translates into CASSYSWGELSNQPQHF.

This clone was found once. The rearrangement joins TRBV10-3 to TRBJ2-7; D may correspond to TRBD1 or TRBD2 (5 bases each). The CDR3 covers 15 residues. The germline V and J ends were trimmed by 10 bases and 1 base, with 20 bases remaining between them. The germline V gene encodes CDR1 ENHRY and CDR2 SYGVKD. CDR3 sequence reads: CATTGPGTPSYEQYF. CDR3 bases: TGTGCCACGACGGGTCCCGGGACCCCATCCTACGAGCAGTACTTC.

The genes are TRBV10-3 and TRBJ2-3; 7 positions agree with TRBD2. This CDR3 has 17 amino acids. CDR1 and CDR2 (germline): ENHRY, SYGVKD. V shed 5 bases and J 2 bases; nucleotides not matched to a gene: 13. Here the CDR3 reads CAISSGPGLQNTDTQYF. The CDR3 nucleotides are TGTGCCATCAGTTCAGGCCCGGGACTACAAAACACAGATACGCAGTATTTT.

The V and J genes are TRBV7-9 and TRBJ1-3; D unresolved. Trimming shortened V by 5 bases and J by 0 bases, and 5 bases separated the two germline ends. There are 13 residues in the CDR3. Per the germline V gene, CDR1 is SEHNR and CDR2 is FQNEAQ (reference sequence). CDR3 region: CASSPNSGNTIYF. For the CDR3, the DNA is TGTGCCAGCAGCCCGAACTCTGGAAACACCATATATTTT.

There are a few counts of this clone. The genes are TRBV5-1 and TRBJ2-3; D is ambiguous. Germline CDR1 reads SGHRS; CDR2 reads YFSETQ. The CDR3 has 19 residues. Trimming took off 3 bases at V and 3 bases at J, with 26 bases between the two ends. CDR3 sequence reads: CASSSSPGPKGRLTDTQYF. The CDR3 DNA reads TGCGCCAGCAGCTCGAGCCCCGGGCCCAAGGGCAGATTGACAGATACGCAGTATTTT.

This clone was detected a few times. The V call is TRBV19, the J call TRBJ1-5; D gene unclear. The CDR3 has 14 residues. Trimming took off 10 bases at V and 0 bases at J, with 13 bases between the two ends. CDR1 and CDR2 (germline): LNHDA, SQIVND (reference sequence). CDR3: CATRAEHSNQPQHF. The CDR3 DNA sequence: TGTGCCACTCGAGCCGAACATAGCAATCAGCCCCAGCATTTT.

This rearrangement joins TRBV2 to TRBJ1-1; TRBD1 matches at 7 bases. The CDR3 length is 13 residues. J lost 4 bases, V lost 6 bases, and 5 bases had no gene match. Germline values: CDR1 SNHLY, CDR2 FYNNEI. CDR3 region: CASRSAGGTEAFF. The CDR3 nucleotides are TGTGCCAGCAGATCGGCAGGGGGCACTGAAGCTTTCTTT.

The chain employs TRBV5-4 and TRBJ2-5; TRBD2 aligns across 10 bases. The CDR3 has 14 residues. CDR1 is SGHNT and CDR2 is YYREEE in the germline V gene (reference sequence). The trim removed 9 bases at V and 5 bases at J, leaving 10 bases unmatched. The CDR3 sequence: CAMSLLAGRETQYF. The CDR3 region has the DNA TGTGCCATGTCTTTACTAGCGGGGCGGGAGACCCAGTACTTC.

V usage is TRBV27 and J usage is TRBJ1-1, with D possibly being TRBD1 (5 bases). Trimming cost V 2 bases and J 10 bases, with 14 bases left between them. The CDR3 is made up of 13 amino acids. The germline V gene has CDR1 MNHEY and CDR2 SMNVEV (reference sequence). Here the CDR3 reads CASSLLQGKGAFF. The DNA for the CDR3 is TGTGCCAGCAGTTTACTCCAGGGTAAGGGAGCTTTCTTT.

CDR3 sequence reads: CASSVGGTQSGNTIYF. CDR3 nucleotides: TGTGCCAGCAGCGTAGGAGGGACTCAATCTGGAAACACCATATATTTT. The V gene is TRBV9, the J gene TRBJ1-3, with D tentatively TRBD1 (5 bases). The CDR3 extends over 16 amino acids. V dropped 0 bases and J dropped 1 base, with 11 bases sitting between them. Germline V CDR1 and CDR2: SGDLS, YYNGEE.

The chain has TRBV6-6 and TRBJ2-1, with 10 bases aligning to TRBD1. From germline, CDR1 is MNHNY and CDR2 SVGAGI (reference sequence). The J segment lost 6 bases and the V segment lost 8 bases, leaving 10 bases of the junction unmatched. The CDR3 length is 15 residues. Here the CDR3 DNA reads TGTGCCAGCGTTAAAGGGACAGGGGAGATCAATGAGCAGTTCTTC. Translated, it gives CASVKGTGEINEQFF.

The chain is built from TRBV27 and TRBJ2-7, with 9 bases lining up with TRBD1. The CDR3 is 13 amino acids. The V segment lost 6 bases and the J segment 2 bases; nucleotides outside the gene matches: 2. Per the germline V gene, CDR1 is MNHEY and CDR2 is SMNVEV (reference sequence). CDR3 loop: CASRGQGPYEQYF. The CDR3 DNA is TGTGCCAGCAGAGGACAGGGGCCCTACGAGCAGTACTTC.

The CDR3 nucleotides read TGTGCCAGCAGCCCAGGACAGGGATCTAATTCACCCCTCCACTTT. Protein sequence: CASSPGQGSNSPLHF. The rearrangement uses TRBV27 and TRBJ1-6; TRBD1 agrees at 8 bases. The V and J ends lost 6 bases and 6 bases, in that order; junction bases with no gene match: 7. CDR3 length: 15 amino acids. Germline loops: CDR1 MNHEY, CDR2 SMNVEV (reference sequence).

A few counts support this clone. This chain connects TRBV5-1 to TRBJ1-3, with D unresolved. V was pared by 4 bases and J by 0 bases, with 8 bases between. Germline CDR1 SGHRS, CDR2 YFSETQ. The CDR3 has 14 amino acids. The CDR3 nucleotides are TGCGCCAGCAGCCAAGGGAACTCTGGAAACACCATATATTTT. It encodes CASSQGNSGNTIYF. The full variable domain, with the rest looked up from reference TRBV5-1 and TRBJ1-3, is KAGVTQTPRYLIKTRGQQVTLSCSPISGHRSVSWYQQTPGQGLQFLFEYFSETQRNKGNFPGRFSGRQFSNSRSEMNVSTLELGDSALYLCASSQGNSGNTIYFGEGSWLTVV.

This chain joins TRBV7-8 and TRBJ1-2; D possibly corresponds to TRBD1 (6 bases). CDR1 is SGHVS and CDR2 is FQNEAQ in the germline V gene. Trimming left V 4 bases short and J 1 base short, with 13 bases between. This CDR3 has 15 residues. This CDR3 reads CASSWGTGSNYGYTF. Written as DNA, the CDR3 is TGTGCCAGCAGCTGGGGCACAGGGAGTAACTATGGCTACACCTTC. Full variable domain (remainder filled in from reference TRBV7-8 and TRBJ1-2): GAGVSQSPRYKVAKRGQDVALRCDPISGHVSLFWYQQALGQGPEFLTYFQNEAQLDKSGLPSDRFFAERPEGSVSTLKIQRTQQEDSAVYLCASSWGTGSNYGYTFGSGTRLTVV.

This clone was seen a single time. The chain couples TRBV5-4 to TRBJ1-2; maybe TRBD1 (6 bases). The CDR3 sequence is 13 residues long. The germline gives CDR1 SGHNT, CDR2 YYREEE (reference sequence). Trimming stripped 6 bases from V and 8 bases from J, with 17 bases between. CDR3 nucleotides: TGTGCCAGCACCCCGCGGGGGGCTAAAGGCTACACCTTC. Its translation is CASTPRGAKGYTF.

The rearrangement links TRBV5-1 to TRBJ2-1; the D is unclear. Germline loops: CDR1 SGHRS, CDR2 YFSETQ. V dropped 4 bases and J dropped 7 bases, with 6 bases sitting between them. CDR3 length: 11 residues. The CDR3 DNA reads TGCGCCAGCAGCACCACTAATGAGCAGTTCTTC. This sequence encodes CASSTTNEQFF. Together with reference TRBV5-1 and TRBJ2-1, the CDR3 gives the full variable domain: KAGVTQTPRYLIKTRGQQVTLSCSPISGHRSVSWYQQTPGQGLQFLFEYFSETQRNKGNFPGRFSGRQFSNSRSEMNVSTLELGDSALYLCASSTTNEQFFGPGTRLTVL.

V usage is TRBV6-1 and J usage is TRBJ2-3, with a possible D match to TRBD1 (6 bases). The V end was cut by 3 bases, the J end by 11 bases, with 9 bases between. The CDR3 covers 11 residues. Germline loops: CDR1 MNHNS, CDR2 SASEGT. This chain's CDR3 is CASSEGTKQYF. Here the CDR3 DNA reads TGTGCCAGCAGTGAGGGGACAAAGCAGTATTTT.

The rearrangement joins TRBV19 to TRBJ1-3; D not certain. Per germline, CDR1 LNHDA and CDR2 SQIVND (reference sequence). Trimming removed 5 bases from V and 0 bases from J, with 11 bases in between. This CDR3 region has 15 residues. DNA for the CDR3: TGTGCCAGTAGTGCTAGGGTGGTCTCTGGAAACACCATATATTTT. Encoded protein: CASSARVVSGNTIYF.